Listed below are T cell receptor beta chains from one sample, sequenced in a study of shared clonotypes between healthy human individuals. Sequencing used immunoSEQ multiplex PCR; TCRdb keeps in-frame clones, though not all of them. There are roughly 2.2 million clones in the sample; over 85% occur only once, and approximately 0.4% lies in the top ten. The sample was naive CD4+ T cells from PBMCs. The receptor source for this set is a man aged 18-30 years in good health. Some clones in this sample may be carry-over from other donors' samples. Both conserved end residues are part of each CDR3. D genes are given only for firm matches. Clone size appears in some rows only: once, few, many, or a class for an expanded clone.

CDR3nt,CDR3aa,d_gene,v_gene,j_gene,abundance
TGTGCCAGCAGCCTCCTTTCTCAGGGGACGGCCCAGTACTTC,CASSLLSQGTAQYF,NA,TRBV7-3,TRBJ2-5,NA
TGTGCCTGGAGCACAGGGTACACTGAAGCTTTCTTT,CAWSTGYTEAFF,NA,TRBV30,TRBJ1-1,few
TGTGCCAGCAGTTACGCGGGACAGGGTGGGCACATTCAGTACTTC,CASSYAGQGGHIQYF,TRBD1,TRBV6-6,TRBJ2-4,NA
TGCGCCAGCAGCCCCTGGGGACAGGGGGATGGCTACACCTTC,CASSPWGQGDGYTF,TRBD1,TRBV5-1,TRBJ1-2,once
TGCAGCGTTTCCCCCGGGACACTAAACACTGAAGCTTTCTTT,CSVSPGTLNTEAFF,NA,TRBV29-1,TRBJ1-1,NA
TGCGCCAGCAGCCCGGTCGGACGGGACAGGGGTAAGAATGAGCAGTTCTTC,CASSPVGRDRGKNEQFF,TRBD1,TRBV4-1,TRBJ2-1,NA
TGTGCCAGCAGTTTCGGGAGGTCTGGGGCCAACGTCCTGACTTTC,CASSFGRSGANVLTF,TRBD2,TRBV27,TRBJ2-6,NA
TGTGCCTGGAGCGAAGGTCGTGAAAAACTGTTTTTT,CAWSEGREKLFF,NA,TRBV30,TRBJ1-4,NA
TGCAGCGTTGCCGGGGTCCACGAGCAGTACTTC,CSVAGVHEQYF,NA,TRBV29-1,TRBJ2-7,NA
TGTGCCAGCTCACCAACCGGGACAGGGTTCAGCATTCAGTACTTC,CASSPTGTGFSIQYF,TRBD1,TRBV18,TRBJ2-4,NA
TGTGCCAGCAGCTTAGGGGGTGCAGATACGCAGTATTTT,CASSLGGADTQYF,NA,TRBV7-9,TRBJ2-3,NA
TGTGCCAGCAGCGCAGCGGGAGGCCGTTACAATGAGCAGTTCTTC,CASSAAGGRYNEQFF,TRBD2,TRBV2,TRBJ2-1,NA
TGTGCCAGCAGCCCATTACGACTAGAAAGCGTGCGCGAGCAGTACTTC,CASSPLRLESVREQYF,NA,TRBV11-2,TRBJ2-7,NA
TGTGCCAGCAGCCCGACAGGGGGCGCGTATGGCTACACCTTC,CASSPTGGAYGYTF,TRBD1,TRBV5-4,TRBJ1-2,few
TGCGCCAGCAGACAGGGCGGGTATCAAGATGAACACACTGAAGCTTTCTTT,CASRQGGYQDEHTEAFF,NA,TRBV5-1,TRBJ1-1,NA
TGTGCCAGTAGTGCAGACAGGGGGACATTGGATAACACTGAAGCTTTCTTT,CASSADRGTLDNTEAFF,TRBD1,TRBV19,TRBJ1-1,NA
TGTGCCAGCAGTCCCTCCTTTTACGAGCAGTACTTC,CASSPSFYEQYF,NA,TRBV6-4,TRBJ2-7,NA
TGCGCCAGCAGCTTGGACCCCGGGACAGGGTATGCTTTCTTT,CASSLDPGTGYAFF,TRBD1,TRBV5-1,TRBJ1-1,NA
TGTGCCAGCAGTGAGGGTGCATACGAGCAGTACTTC,CASSEGAYEQYF,NA,TRBV6-5,TRBJ2-7,NA
TGTGCCAGCAGCCAAGATCCGGGACAGGCAACTAATGAAAAACTGTTTTTT,CASSQDPGQATNEKLFF,TRBD1,TRBV4-2,TRBJ1-4,NA
TGTGCCAGTAGCGACAGGGGAGCTTACTATGGCTACACCTTC,CASSDRGAYYGYTF,TRBD1,TRBV19,TRBJ1-2,NA
TGTGCCAGCAGTTACCGCCCGCAGGGGGCTTACGAGCAGTACTTC,CASSYRPQGAYEQYF,TRBD1,TRBV6-5,TRBJ2-7,NA
TGTGCCAGCTCACCACTTCCCTCCTCAAATGAGCAGTTCTTC,CASSPLPSSNEQFF,NA,TRBV18,TRBJ2-1,NA
TGTGCCAGCAGCGCACAGGGGGCCGGTGGAAGCACCATATATTTT,CASSAQGAGGSTIYF,TRBD1,TRBV9,TRBJ1-3,NA
TGCGCCAGCAGCAAAACGGGGAGGGGGAGCACAGATACGCAGTATTTT,CASSKTGRGSTDTQYF,NA,TRBV4-1,TRBJ2-3,NA
TGCAGCGTGGGGGTTGGGGGGTCAATTACCTACGAGCAGTACTTC,CSVGVGGSITYEQYF,NA,TRBV29-1,TRBJ2-7,NA
TGTGCCAGCAACATGAGGGGACTAGCGGGATCGAACACCGGGGAGCTGTTTTTT,CASNMRGLAGSNTGELFF,NA,TRBV21-1,TRBJ2-2,once
TGTGCCAGCAGAGAGAAATTCTCCTACGAGCAGTACTTC,CASREKFSYEQYF,NA,TRBV21-1,TRBJ2-7,NA
TGTGCCAGCAGCTCCGGACAGGGTCCCCTCGAGCAGTACTTC,CASSSGQGPLEQYF,TRBD1,TRBV5-4,TRBJ2-7,NA
TGTGCCAGTAGTGCTTACAGGGTCGGCAATCAGCCCCAGCATTTT,CASSAYRVGNQPQHF,NA,TRBV19,TRBJ1-5,few
TGTGCCAGCAGCTTGGGGGGGACTAGCGGGAGGTACGAGCAGTACTTC,CASSLGGTSGRYEQYF,TRBD2,TRBV5-4,TRBJ2-7,once
TGCGCCAGCAGCCAACTCACGGGAGGGCCCGGCGGGGAGCTGTTTTTT,CASSQLTGGPGGELFF,TRBD2,TRBV4-3,TRBJ2-2,NA
TGCGCCAGCAGTAAGGGACAGGGGGAAGGGACAGATACGCAGTATTTT,CASSKGQGEGTDTQYF,TRBD1,TRBV10-1,TRBJ2-3,NA
TGTGCCAGCTCACAAACTAGCGGGAGAAACACCGGGGAGCTGTTTTTT,CASSQTSGRNTGELFF,TRBD2,TRBV18,TRBJ2-2,NA
TGTGCCAGTAGACCGTTCCCGGACAGGGTCAACCATGGCTACACCTTC,CASRPFPDRVNHGYTF,TRBD1,TRBV19,TRBJ1-2,NA
TGTGCCAGCAGCCGTGAGGCGGCTAGCGGTTACGAGCAGTACTTC,CASSREAASGYEQYF,TRBD2,TRBV11-2,TRBJ2-7,NA
TGTGCCAGCAGCCCGGGACAGGGGGGCGGCTACACCTTC,CASSPGQGGGYTF,TRBD1,TRBV11-2,TRBJ1-2,NA
TGCAGTGTTGGGGCAATCTATGGCTACACCTTC,CSVGAIYGYTF,NA,TRBV20-1,TRBJ1-2,NA
TGTGCCAGCAGGAGGGGGGGGTCCTACGAGCAGTACTTC,CASRRGGSYEQYF,NA,TRBV27,TRBJ2-7,NA
TGTGCCAGCACCTTTGGCGGGGGGCGCTCCTACGAGCAGTACTTC,CASTFGGGRSYEQYF,TRBD2,TRBV7-2,TRBJ2-7,NA
TGCGCCAGCAGCCCTCGTTCTAGCGGGGGCACCGGGGAGCTGTTTTTT,CASSPRSSGGTGELFF,TRBD2,TRBV5-1,TRBJ2-2,NA